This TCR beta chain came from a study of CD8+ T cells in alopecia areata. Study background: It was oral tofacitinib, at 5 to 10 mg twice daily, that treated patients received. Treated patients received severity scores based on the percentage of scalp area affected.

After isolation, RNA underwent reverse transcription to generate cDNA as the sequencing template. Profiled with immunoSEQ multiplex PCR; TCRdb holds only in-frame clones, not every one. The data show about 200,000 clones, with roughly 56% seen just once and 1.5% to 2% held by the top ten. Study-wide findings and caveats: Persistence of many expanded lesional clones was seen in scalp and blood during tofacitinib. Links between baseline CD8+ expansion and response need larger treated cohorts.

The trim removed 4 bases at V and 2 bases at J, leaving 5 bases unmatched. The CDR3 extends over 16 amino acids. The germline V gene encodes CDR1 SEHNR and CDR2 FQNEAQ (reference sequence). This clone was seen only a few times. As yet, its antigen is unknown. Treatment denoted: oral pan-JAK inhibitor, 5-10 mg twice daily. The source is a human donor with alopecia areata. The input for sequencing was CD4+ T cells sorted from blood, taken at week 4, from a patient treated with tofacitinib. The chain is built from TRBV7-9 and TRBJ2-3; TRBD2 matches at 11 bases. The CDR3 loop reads CASSSGLAGDTDTQYF. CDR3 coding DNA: TGTGCCAGCAGCTCCGGACTAGCGGGTGACACAGATACGCAGTATTTT. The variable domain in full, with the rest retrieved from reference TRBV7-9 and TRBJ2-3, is DTGVSQNPRHKITKRGQNVTFRCDPISEHNRLYWYRQTLGQGPEFLTYFQNEAQLEKSRLLSDRFSAERPKGSFSTLEIQRTEQGDSAMYLCASSSGLAGDTDTQYFGPGTRLTVL.